Below are 27 T cell receptor beta chains sequenced from a single sample in a study of blood T cell repertoires in COVID-19. Only in-frame clones appear in the TCRdb table, and some are missing; sequencing was by immunoSEQ multiplex PCR. Among hundreds of thousands of clones, approximately 81% were seen once, and the ten largest hold about 20%. Sequencing was done on a sample of peripheral blood. These receptors came from a man aged 30-40 years with active or convalescent COVID-19.

V gene TRBV7-2 combines with J gene TRBJ2-3, with 8 bases fitting TRBD1. The CDR3 extends over 14 amino acids. The V segment lost 6 bases and the J segment 6 bases; nucleotides outside the gene matches: 8. The germline CDR1 and CDR2 sequences are SGHTA and FQGNSA. The CDR3 nucleotides read TGTGCCAGCAGTCCCGGGACAGGAGGGGATACGCAGTATTTT. It specifies CASSPGTGGDTQYF.

CDR3 DNA sequence: TGCGCCAGCAGCCAAGATGCAGGGGCCCGAACTGAAGCTTTCTTT. Translated, it gives CASSQDAGARTEAFF. V and J are TRBV4-1 and TRBJ1-1, with a possible D match to TRBD1 (6 bases). The V end was cut by 0 bases, the J end by 5 bases, with 13 bases between. There are 15 residues in the CDR3. Per the germline V gene, CDR1 is MGHRA and CDR2 is YSYEKL.

The J gene is TRBJ2-1, the V gene TRBV27; TRBD2 agrees at 9 bases. The V gene end was trimmed by 3 bases and the J gene end by 8 bases; junction bases not matched to a gene: 23. The CDR3 has 20 residues. Per germline, CDR1 MNHEY and CDR2 SMNVEV (reference sequence). This CDR3 reads CASSFVAGAPSLAPMYEQFF. For the CDR3, the DNA is TGTGCCAGCAGTTTCGTAGCGGGAGCGCCCTCCTTGGCTCCTATGTATGAGCAGTTCTTC.

The chain uses TRBV6-5 and TRBJ2-2, with 8 bases aligning to TRBD1. The CDR3 is 16 amino acids. The germline V gene encodes CDR1 MNHEY and CDR2 SVGAGI. J was trimmed by 6 bases and V by 2 bases; bases with no gene match: 8. The CDR3 DNA reads as TGTGCCAGCAGTTACCTCCAGGGGGCTATTTCCGGGGAGCTGTTTTTT. Amino acid sequence: CASSYLQGAISGELFF.

V usage is TRBV5-3 and J usage is TRBJ1-4; 9 bases map to TRBD1. TRBV5-3 is given ORF status, its function remaining uncertain. The CDR3 contains 20 residues. Losses at the gene ends were 3 bases for V and 4 bases for J; bases not matched to a gene: 19. The CDR3 loop reads CARSSGYGDRVIIDNEKLFF. DNA of the CDR3: TGTGCCAGAAGCTCGGGGTATGGGGACAGGGTAATAATCGATAATGAAAAACTGTTTTTT.

This clone was detected a few times. The chain uses TRBV6-1 and TRBJ2-3; 11 bases are a match to TRBD2. Germline CDR1 is MNHNS and CDR2 is SASEGT. V gave up 0 bases and J gave up 6 bases; unmatched junction bases: 8. The length of the CDR3 is 17 residues. The CDR3 region has the DNA TGTGCCAGCAGTGAAGCCGAACTAGCGGGAGCGGGGGATACGCAGTATTTT. Translation gives CASSEAELAGAGDTQYF.

The V call is TRBV5-8, the J call TRBJ2-1; D perhaps matches TRBD2 (6 bases). This CDR3 comprises 14 residues. The V gene's germline CDR1 is SGHTS and CDR2 YDEGEE. V was shortened by 4 bases and J by 7 bases, with 15 bases between the two germline ends. CDR3 sequence (DNA): TGTGCCAGCAGCAAAACGGAGGGTGGAAATGAGCAGTTCTTC. Translated: CASSKTEGGNEQFF.

The J gene is TRBJ2-7, the V gene TRBV7-9, with TRBD1 identical over 9 bases. CDR1 SEHNR and CDR2 FQNEAQ come from the germline V gene (reference sequence). The CDR3 has 16 amino acids. After removal of 5 bases from V and 5 bases from J, the junction contained 13 bases not matched to a gene. CDR3 DNA: TGTGCCAGCAGCCTGTGGGCGGGACAGGGAATGCACGAGCAGTACTTC. This codes for CASSLWAGQGMHEQYF.

The chain carries TRBV20-1 and TRBJ2-7; D is possibly TRBD1 (6 bases). V was pared by 3 bases and J by 2 bases, with 14 bases between. The CDR3 loop spans 14 amino acids. Germline CDR1 and CDR2: DFQATT and SNEGSKA (reference sequence). CDR3 region: CSASSRTVPYEQYF. In DNA form, the CDR3 reads TGCAGTGCTAGTAGCAGGACAGTCCCCTACGAGCAGTACTTC.

In this sample, this clone turned up once. The chain carries TRBV19 and TRBJ2-7; D is possibly TRBD2 (5 bases). Trimming stripped 10 bases from V and 3 bases from J, with 13 bases between. Per germline, CDR1 LNHDA and CDR2 SQIVND (reference sequence). The CDR3 is 12 residues long. CDR3 nucleotide sequence: TGTGCCACCAGCGGTACGGGCTACGAGCAGTACTTC. This codes for CATSGTGYEQYF.

The chain couples TRBV10-1 to TRBJ1-2; D is undetermined. V lost 2 bases to trimming and J lost 2 bases, with 15 bases between them. Germline V CDR1 and CDR2: WNHNN, SYGVQD (reference sequence). The CDR3 is 16 amino acids. The CDR3 region has the DNA TGCGCCAGCAGTGAGAGGTCAGGAAGACTAAACTATGGCTACACCTTC. It yields the protein CASSERSGRLNYGYTF.

The genes are TRBV10-2 and TRBJ1-6; D remains unclear. The CDR3 is 14 amino acids. V was clipped by 1 base and J by 5 bases, with 6 bases between them. Germline values: CDR1 WSHSY, CDR2 SAAADI. CDR3 in DNA: TGCGCCAGCAGTGAGTGGTCTAATAATTCACCCCTCCACTTT. Its protein is CASSEWSNNSPLHF.

The J gene is TRBJ2-7, the V gene TRBV5-5; 7 positions match TRBD2. Germline-derived CDR1 and CDR2 are SGHKS and YYEKEE (reference sequence). The CDR3 totals 13 residues. Trimming at V came to 4 bases and at J to 3 bases, leaving 4 bases not matched to a gene. CDR3 DNA sequence: TGTGCCAGCAGCCATGGGGGGGGCTACGAGCAGTACTTC. Protein sequence: CASSHGGGYEQYF.

This clone appeared a single time. The chain is built from TRBV6-1 and TRBJ2-5; maybe TRBD1 (6 bases). V was trimmed by 3 bases and J by 10 bases, leaving 18 bases between them. CDR3 length: 14 amino acids. Germline-derived CDR1 and CDR2 are MNHNS and SASEGT. The CDR3 sequence: CASSDLAGPGDQYF. The CDR3 DNA reads as TGTGCCAGCAGTGATCTTGCGGGCCCAGGGGACCAGTACTTC.

This chain joins TRBV7-9 and TRBJ1-2, with D hard to call. V lost 4 bases and J lost 1, with 19 bases in between. Germline assignment: CDR1 SEHNR and CDR2 FQNEAQ (reference sequence). The CDR3 loop spans 17 amino acids. The chain's CDR3 is CASSSSQPGYINYGYTF. In DNA form, the CDR3 reads TGTGCCAGCAGCTCCTCCCAACCGGGATACATTAACTATGGCTACACCTTC.

The rearrangement uses TRBV28 and TRBJ1-2, with 7 bases identical to TRBD1. The CDR3 runs 14 residues. CDR1 and CDR2 from the germline V gene are MDHEN and SYDVKM. Unmatched junction bases numbered 9, after V lost 5 bases and J lost 6 bases. The CDR3: CASSGKTQGDGYTF. The CDR3, as DNA: TGTGCCAGCAGTGGAAAGACCCAGGGGGATGGCTACACCTTC.

This rearrangement joins TRBV15 to TRBJ2-5, with D possibly matching TRBD2 (5 bases). This CDR3 region has 14 residues. Germline V lookup: CDR1 LNHNV, CDR2 YYDKDF (reference sequence). V lost 1 base and J 3 bases, leaving 9 bases between the germline ends. CDR3 nucleotides: TGTGCCACCAGCAGAGGGGGTAGCGAAGAGACCCAGTACTTC. Translating gives CATSRGGSEETQYF.

The V and J genes are TRBV7-3 and TRBJ2-1; D possibly corresponds to TRBD2 (6 bases). V was pared by 2 bases and J by 8 bases, with 7 bases between. Germline values: CDR1 SGHTA, CDR2 FQGTGA. CDR3 length: 12 amino acids. The CDR3 DNA is TGTGCCAGCAGCTTATCGGGAGATGAGCAGTTCTTC. Its translation: CASSLSGDEQFF.

The gene calls are TRBV9 and TRBJ2-5, with TRBD2 matching 11 bases. In germline, CDR1 is SGDLS, CDR2 YYNGEE. This CDR3 spans 16 amino acids. V lost 3 bases to trimming and J lost 0 bases; unmatched junction nucleotides: 4. As DNA, the CDR3 is TGTGCCAGCAGCGCCGCTAGCGGGGGGAACCAAGAGACCCAGTACTTC. Translated, it gives CASSAASGGNQETQYF.

This clone was seen only once. The chain joins TRBV5-4 to TRBJ2-1, with D unresolved. CDR3 size: 12 residues. Trimming stripped 1 base from V and 5 bases from J, with 4 bases between. Looked up from germline, CDR1 is SGHNT and CDR2 is YYREEE (reference sequence). The CDR3 DNA sequence: TGTGCCAGCAGCTTGTCCGACAATGAGCAGTTCTTC. It encodes CASSLSDNEQFF.

A few counts support this clone. The DNA for the CDR3 is TGTGCCAGCAGACCTTCAGGGGGCTACGAGCAGTACTTC. Amino acid sequence: CASRPSGGYEQYF. The chain employs TRBV27 and TRBJ2-7, with 7 bases matching TRBD1. The CDR3 runs 13 residues. Germline loops: CDR1 MNHEY, CDR2 SMNVEV (reference sequence). Trimming cost V 6 bases and J 3 bases; bases outside gene matches: 5.

The V gene is TRBV4-3, the J gene TRBJ1-2; D remains ambiguous. The V end lost 0 bases, the J end lost 8 bases, and 19 bases lay between the germline ends. Germline V lookup: CDR1 LGHNA, CDR2 YSLEER. CDR3 size: 16 residues. The CDR3 DNA reads TGCGCCAGCAGCCAAGACTATCCCCGTCGAACGAAGGGCTACACCTTC. Residues: CASSQDYPRRTKGYTF.

The genes are TRBV6-6 and TRBJ1-2; D not resolved. Trimming cost V 7 bases and J 7 bases, with 16 bases left between them. Germline-derived CDR1 and CDR2 are MNHNY and SVGAGI (reference sequence). The length of the CDR3 is 13 residues. The CDR3 DNA is TGTGCCAGCACCATTGACCGGGAGGGTGGCTACACCTTC. Translating it yields CASTIDREGGYTF.

The genes are TRBV5-1 and TRBJ2-3; the match to TRBD2 covers 7 bases. The length of the CDR3 is 16 residues. Trimming removed 5 bases from V and 6 bases from J; junction bases left unmatched: 15. Looked up from germline, CDR1 is SGHRS and CDR2 is YFSETQ. The CDR3 DNA sequence: TGCGCCAGCAGTTTGAACTGGGGCGGGAGAGCGGATACGCAGTATTTT. Protein product: CASSLNWGGRADTQYF.

The V and J genes are TRBV5-5 and TRBJ1-5, with 8 bases that match TRBD1. The CDR3 extends over 17 amino acids. With 4 bases clipped from V and 0 bases from J, the junction kept 9 bases outside the gene matches. The germline V gene encodes CDR1 SGHKS and CDR2 YYEKEE (reference sequence). The chain's CDR3 is CASSPDRAVISNQPQHF. The CDR3 DNA is TGTGCCAGCAGCCCGGACAGGGCGGTAATTAGCAATCAGCCCCAGCATTTT.

V and J are TRBV3-1 (or the pseudogene TRBV3-2) and TRBJ1-4; D is uncertain. The V end lost 0 bases, the J end lost 5 bases, and 10 bases lay between the germline ends. Per germline, CDR1 LGHDT and CDR2 YNNKEL (reference sequence). The CDR3 runs 15 residues. The DNA for the CDR3 is TGTGCCAGCAGCCAAGAAACGGGAAGGAATGAAAAACTGTTTTTT. The encoded protein is CASSQETGRNEKLFF.

This clone has a single count. J is TRBJ2-2 and V is TRBV19; 8 positions agree with TRBD2. Germline V gene sequence: CDR1 LNHDA, CDR2 SQIVND (reference sequence). CDR3 size: 15 residues. With 10 bases clipped from V and 6 bases from J, the junction kept 13 bases outside the gene matches. For the CDR3, the DNA is TGTGCCACCCGCTTGGGCCGGGGGGGGGCCGGGGAGCTGTTTTTT. Translating gives CATRLGRGGAGELFF.